A single sample gave rise to the 4 T cell receptor beta chains below, sequenced in a study of vaccination effects on CD4 cells after COVID-19. Sequencing followed a ViraFEST assay step that expanded antigen-specific CD4+ T cells with viral peptide pools. After roughly ten days in culture, the CD4+ T cells were isolated. Having tested negative for nucleocapsid antibodies, the vaccine recipients showed no prior SARS-CoV-2 infection. Libraries were prepared by immunoSEQ multiplex PCR; TCRdb keeps only in-frame clonotypes and omits some of them. Of roughly 53,000 clones in the sample, nearly 80% are singletons; the top ten hold 6%. These receptors have no known antigen. The sample here was CD4+ T cells from PBMCs cultured with HCoV-OC43 spike peptides, taken before COVID-19 vaccination. The subset is: HCoV-OC43 spike overlapping peptide pool stimulation. These receptors all stem from a human donor who received a COVID-19 vaccine.

The chain couples TRBV4-1 to TRBJ2-5, with D uncertain. Per the germline V gene, CDR1 is MGHRA and CDR2 is YSYEKL. This CDR3 is 13 amino acids long. V was pared by 1 base and J by 4 bases, with 7 bases between. The CDR3 DNA sequence: TGCGCCAGCAGCCAAGCACATCCAGAGACCCAGTACTTC. Translation gives CASSQAHPETQYF.

This chain uses TRBV28 with TRBJ2-3; 9 bases match TRBD1. Germline assignment: CDR1 MDHEN and CDR2 SYDVKM. The CDR3 totals 16 residues. Trimming took 5 bases from V and 3 from J; bases not matched to a gene: 9. The CDR3 protein is CASSRPGTGTTDTQYF. CDR3 coding DNA: TGTGCCAGCAGTCGGCCCGGGACAGGGACGACAGATACGCAGTATTTT.

The rearrangement joins TRBV12-3 or TRBV12-4 to TRBJ2-2; D unclear. Trimming removed 3 bases from V and 3 bases from J, with 5 bases in between. This CDR3 has 13 residues. The CDR3 sequence: CASSFYDTGELFF. DNA for the CDR3: TGTGCCAGCAGTTTTTACGACACCGGGGAGCTGTTTTTT.

The chain recombines TRBV19 with TRBJ1-1; a weak D match, TRBD1 (5 bases). Per the germline V gene, CDR1 is LNHDA and CDR2 is SQIVND (reference sequence). Trimming cost V 8 bases and J 1 base, with 14 bases left between them. This CDR3 is 14 amino acids long. The CDR3 DNA reads TGTGCCAGTGCCCCAGGGACGGCGAACACTGAAGCTTTCTTT. Encoded protein: CASAPGTANTEAFF.